This is a list of T cell receptor beta chains from one sample in a study of response to subunit inactivated influenza vaccine. TCRdb re-analysed the RT-PCR reads in MiXCR, keeping a single row per CDR3 protein. The data hold about 520,000 distinct CDR3 sequences, with less than 30% observed a single time. This sample comprised CD4+ T cells sorted from PBMCs, obtained more than 4 days after vaccination. These receptors originate from a man between 50 and 59 years old who received an inactivated influenza vaccine. The CDR3 runs from the conserved cysteine through the conserved F or W. The order of the fields is V gene, J gene, D gene, CDR3 length, clone size, CDR3 DNA, CDR3 protein. The D gene is left open where the match is weak. The size entry is marked missing in some rows and otherwise reads once, few, many or a size class.

V gene: TRBV27; J gene: TRBJ2-7; D gene: .; CDR3 length: 14; clone size: few; CDR3 DNA: TGTGCCAGCAGTTTATTAAGCGAATGGGGCGAGCAGTACTTC; CDR3 protein: CASSLLSEWGEQYF
V gene: TRBV23-1; J gene: TRBJ2-3; D gene: TRBD2; CDR3 length: 20; clone size: .; CDR3 DNA: TGCGCCAGCAGTCGGAGTACTAGCGATTTCCCCACCCCCCCCACAGATACGCAGTATTTT; CDR3 protein: CASSRSTSDFPTPPTDTQYF
V gene: TRBV5-6; J gene: TRBJ1-1; D gene: .; CDR3 length: 15; clone size: few; CDR3 DNA: TGTGCCAGCAGCTTGGGAGGGGTTTGGAACACTGAAGCTTTCTTT; CDR3 protein: CASSLGGVWNTEAFF
V gene: TRBV5-1; J gene: TRBJ1-6; D gene: .; CDR3 length: 15; clone size: few; CDR3 DNA: TGCGCCAGCAGCTTGGAATTCCACTATAATTCACCCCTCCACTTT; CDR3 protein: CASSLEFHYNSPLHF
V gene: TRBV5-5; J gene: TRBJ2-1; D gene: .; CDR3 length: 13; clone size: .; CDR3 DNA: TGTGCCAGCTGGGGAAATCACTACAATGAGCAGTTCTTC; CDR3 protein: CASWGNHYNEQFF
V gene: TRBV7-8; J gene: TRBJ2-1; D gene: .; CDR3 length: 16; clone size: .; CDR3 DNA: TGTGCCAGCAGCTTAGCAGCGCGCCACCGTGACAATGAGCAGTTCTTC; CDR3 protein: CASSLAARHRDNEQFF
V gene: TRBV30; J gene: TRBJ2-5; D gene: TRBD1; CDR3 length: 15; clone size: .; CDR3 DNA: TGTGCCCTGAAACGCCGGGACAGGGGGCCGCAGACCCAGTACTTC; CDR3 protein: CALKRRDRGPQTQYF
V gene: TRBV5-1; J gene: TRBJ2-7; D gene: .; CDR3 length: 13; clone size: many; CDR3 DNA: TGCGCCAGCAGCTTCGGACAGACCTACGAGCAGTACTTC; CDR3 protein: CASSFGQTYEQYF
V gene: TRBV7-2; J gene: TRBJ1-1; D gene: .; CDR3 length: 14; clone size: .; CDR3 DNA: TGTGCCAGCAGCCCTTGGGCCCAGAACACTGAAGCTTTCTTT; CDR3 protein: CASSPWAQNTEAFF
V gene: TRBV7-9; J gene: TRBJ2-6; D gene: .; CDR3 length: 15; clone size: .; CDR3 DNA: TGTGCCAGCACCAGGGGTGCGGATGGGGCCAACGTCCTGACTTTC; CDR3 protein: CASTRGADGANVLTF
V gene: TRBV6-1; J gene: TRBJ1-2; D gene: .; CDR3 length: 14; clone size: few; CDR3 DNA: TGTGCCAGCAGTGAATCCGGGCCGGATTATGGCTACACCTTC; CDR3 protein: CASSESGPDYGYTF
V gene: TRBV5-1; J gene: TRBJ2-1; D gene: .; CDR3 length: 15; clone size: .; CDR3 DNA: TGCGCCAGCAGCACCCCCGGGGGGCGGATCAATGAGCAGTTCTTC; CDR3 protein: CASSTPGGRINEQFF
V gene: TRBV5-1; J gene: TRBJ2-3; D gene: .; CDR3 length: 15; clone size: .; CDR3 DNA: TGCGCCAGCCGTAGAGGCCCCAGAGGGACAGATACGCAGTATTTT; CDR3 protein: CASRRGPRGTDTQYF
V gene: TRBV7-9; J gene: TRBJ2-4; D gene: TRBD2; CDR3 length: 17; clone size: .; CDR3 DNA: TGTGCCAGCAGCCCAAAACTAGCGGGGTCGGACAAAAACATTCAGTACTTC; CDR3 protein: CASSPKLAGSDKNIQYF
V gene: TRBV12-3/TRBV12-4; J gene: TRBJ1-5; D gene: .; CDR3 length: 14; clone size: .; CDR3 DNA: TGTGCCAGCAGATTGCGGGGCGCAGATCAGCCCCAGCATTTT; CDR3 protein: CASRLRGADQPQHF
V gene: TRBV20-1; J gene: TRBJ2-3; D gene: TRBD1; CDR3 length: 16; clone size: few; CDR3 DNA: TGCAGTGCTAGAGACGCGGACAGGGGGCGTACAGATACGCAGTATTTT; CDR3 protein: CSARDADRGRTDTQYF
V gene: TRBV28; J gene: TRBJ2-1; D gene: TRBD1; CDR3 length: 16; clone size: few; CDR3 DNA: TGTGCCAGCACTCCTAACAGGGGGGTTGGTTCAAATGAGCAGTTCTTC; CDR3 protein: CASTPNRGVGSNEQFF
V gene: TRBV6-1; J gene: TRBJ2-3; D gene: .; CDR3 length: 15; clone size: .; CDR3 DNA: TGTGCCAGCAGTCCGAGACTAGGGGGCACAGATACGCAGTATTTT; CDR3 protein: CASSPRLGGTDTQYF
V gene: TRBV24-1; J gene: TRBJ2-1; D gene: TRBD2; CDR3 length: 15; clone size: few; CDR3 DNA: TGTGCCACCAGTGGAGCGGGGCCGGAAAACAATGAGCAGTTCTTC; CDR3 protein: CATSGAGPENNEQFF
V gene: TRBV11-2; J gene: TRBJ2-5; D gene: TRBD2; CDR3 length: 15; clone size: .; CDR3 DNA: TGTGCCAGCAGCCGAAGTCGGCTAGCGGGGGAGACCCAGTACTTC; CDR3 protein: CASSRSRLAGETQYF
V gene: TRBV4-3; J gene: TRBJ1-1; D gene: .; CDR3 length: 14; clone size: .; CDR3 DNA: TGCGCCAGCAGCCAAGATCTTCGTGGGGCTGAAGCTTTCTTT; CDR3 protein: CASSQDLRGAEAFF
V gene: TRBV6-5; J gene: TRBJ2-1; D gene: TRBD2; CDR3 length: 18; clone size: .; CDR3 DNA: TGTGCCAGCAGTTTAGCGGGAGGCAAATTGGTCTCCTACAATGAGCAGTTCTTC; CDR3 protein: CASSLAGGKLVSYNEQFF
V gene: TRBV3-1; J gene: TRBJ2-7; D gene: .; CDR3 length: 14; clone size: few; CDR3 DNA: TGTGCCAGCAGCCAAGGGGACACAACCTACGAGCAGTACTTC; CDR3 protein: CASSQGDTTYEQYF
V gene: TRBV12-3/TRBV12-4; J gene: TRBJ2-7; D gene: .; CDR3 length: 13; clone size: few; CDR3 DNA: TGTGCCAGCAGGTCGGATTCCTCCTACGAGCAGTACTTC; CDR3 protein: CASRSDSSYEQYF
V gene: TRBV11-3; J gene: TRBJ2-1; D gene: TRBD2; CDR3 length: 14; clone size: .; CDR3 DNA: TGTGCCAGCAGCCTCGGGGGGTCCTCGAATGAGCAGTTCTTC; CDR3 protein: CASSLGGSSNEQFF
V gene: TRBV12-3/TRBV12-4; J gene: TRBJ1-4; D gene: .; CDR3 length: 15; clone size: few; CDR3 DNA: TGTGCCAGCAGTTTTTTGGGACTTACCCAAGAAAAACTGTTTTTT; CDR3 protein: CASSFLGLTQEKLFF
V gene: TRBV12-3/TRBV12-4; J gene: TRBJ2-1; D gene: .; CDR3 length: 20; clone size: .; CDR3 DNA: TGTGCCAGCAGCCACCCCGGCAAGGGACCGGTCGAAAGCTCCTACAATGAGCAGTTCTTC; CDR3 protein: CASSHPGKGPVESSYNEQFF
V gene: TRBV12-3/TRBV12-4; J gene: TRBJ1-2; D gene: TRBD1; CDR3 length: 13; clone size: .; CDR3 DNA: TGTGCCAGCAGTGGACAGGGTAGCTATGGCTACACCTTC; CDR3 protein: CASSGQGSYGYTF
V gene: TRBV20-1; J gene: TRBJ2-7; D gene: TRBD2; CDR3 length: 16; clone size: .; CDR3 DNA: TGCAGTGCGAGCGAGGTGGCTAGCGGGGGGTCCTACGAGCAGTACTTC; CDR3 protein: CSASEVASGGSYEQYF
V gene: TRBV24-1; J gene: TRBJ1-2; D gene: TRBD1; CDR3 length: 15; clone size: few; CDR3 DNA: TGTGCCACCAGTGATTCCGTACAGGGGGCGCGGGGCTACACCTTC; CDR3 protein: CATSDSVQGARGYTF
V gene: TRBV12-3/TRBV12-4; J gene: TRBJ2-1; D gene: .; CDR3 length: 13; clone size: .; CDR3 DNA: TGTGCCAGCAGTTTTCAAAGGGGCAATGAGCAGTTCTTC; CDR3 protein: CASSFQRGNEQFF
V gene: TRBV7-9; J gene: TRBJ1-1; D gene: .; CDR3 length: 14; clone size: .; CDR3 DNA: TGTGCCAGCAGCTCAGGGTGGGAGAACACTGAAGCTTTCTTT; CDR3 protein: CASSSGWENTEAFF
V gene: TRBV21-1; J gene: TRBJ2-7; D gene: .; CDR3 length: 14; clone size: .; CDR3 DNA: TGTGCCAGCAGCAAAGTACGGGAAACCTACGAGCAGTACTTC; CDR3 protein: CASSKVRETYEQYF
V gene: TRBV4-3; J gene: TRBJ2-1; D gene: .; CDR3 length: 15; clone size: .; CDR3 DNA: TGCGCCAGCAGCCAAGGGCTTTTCTCCTACAATGAGCAGTTCTTC; CDR3 protein: CASSQGLFSYNEQFF
V gene: TRBV7-9; J gene: TRBJ2-3; D gene: TRBD2; CDR3 length: 17; clone size: .; CDR3 DNA: TGTGCCAGCAGCTTATCTAGCGGAACCACTAGCACAGATACGCAGTATTTT; CDR3 protein: CASSLSSGTTSTDTQYF
V gene: TRBV7-8; J gene: TRBJ2-7; D gene: .; CDR3 length: 14; clone size: .; CDR3 DNA: TGTGCCAGCAGCTTAGGGGCGGCTTCCTACGAGCAGTACTTC; CDR3 protein: CASSLGAASYEQYF
V gene: TRBV5-1; J gene: TRBJ2-1; D gene: TRBD1; CDR3 length: 13; clone size: .; CDR3 DNA: TGCGCCAGCGGACAGGGAAGCTCCAATGAGCAGTTCTTC; CDR3 protein: CASGQGSSNEQFF
V gene: TRBV6-2/TRBV6-3; J gene: TRBJ2-6; D gene: TRBD1; CDR3 length: 15; clone size: .; CDR3 DNA: TGTGCCAGCAGCTTGCAGGGGGCTGGGGCCAACGTCCTGACTTTC; CDR3 protein: CASSLQGAGANVLTF
V gene: TRBV4-2; J gene: TRBJ2-7; D gene: .; CDR3 length: 15; clone size: few; CDR3 DNA: TGTGCCAGCAGCTCAAGCGCAGGCAGCTCCTACGAGCAGTACTTC; CDR3 protein: CASSSSAGSSYEQYF
V gene: TRBV7-9; J gene: TRBJ1-5; D gene: .; CDR3 length: 12; clone size: few; CDR3 DNA: TGTGCCAGCAGCTTAATGAATCAGCCCCAGCATTTT; CDR3 protein: CASSLMNQPQHF
V gene: TRBV7-2; J gene: TRBJ2-3; D gene: TRBD1; CDR3 length: 15; clone size: .; CDR3 DNA: TGTGCCAGCAGCGGGGGACAGGGGGCCTCCGATACGCAGTATTTT; CDR3 protein: CASSGGQGASDTQYF
V gene: TRBV18; J gene: TRBJ2-1; D gene: .; CDR3 length: 14; clone size: .; CDR3 DNA: TGTGCCAGCTCACCACCAGGGACTCGCAATGAGCAGTTCTTC; CDR3 protein: CASSPPGTRNEQFF
V gene: TRBV10-3; J gene: TRBJ2-1; D gene: TRBD2; CDR3 length: 12; clone size: few; CDR3 DNA: TGTGCCACCAGTGAGTCGGGGGGTGAGCAGTTCTTC; CDR3 protein: CATSESGGEQFF
V gene: TRBV27; J gene: TRBJ1-5; D gene: .; CDR3 length: 14; clone size: few; CDR3 DNA: TGTGCCAGCAGTTTGGAGGGATGGGGACAGCCCCAGCATTTT; CDR3 protein: CASSLEGWGQPQHF
V gene: TRBV12-3/TRBV12-4; J gene: TRBJ1-2; D gene: .; CDR3 length: 16; clone size: few; CDR3 DNA: TGTGCCAGCAGTGTTCTCCAGGGGTCTGAACACTATGGCTACACCTTC; CDR3 protein: CASSVLQGSEHYGYTF
V gene: TRBV20-1; J gene: TRBJ2-5; D gene: TRBD1; CDR3 length: 15; clone size: few; CDR3 DNA: TGCAGTGCTAGAGACCCGGGACAGCATAAAGAGACCCAGTACTTC; CDR3 protein: CSARDPGQHKETQYF
V gene: TRBV10-1; J gene: TRBJ1-4; D gene: .; CDR3 length: 11; clone size: few; CDR3 DNA: TGCGCCAGCAGTGGGGATGGGAAACTGTTTTTT; CDR3 protein: CASSGDGKLFF
V gene: TRBV6-5; J gene: TRBJ2-5; D gene: TRBD2; CDR3 length: 16; clone size: few; CDR3 DNA: TGTGCCAGCAGTTACTCGCCTAGCGGGGCCCCGGGAACCCAGTACTTC; CDR3 protein: CASSYSPSGAPGTQYF
V gene: TRBV7-3; J gene: TRBJ2-5; D gene: .; CDR3 length: 15; clone size: .; CDR3 DNA: TGTGCCAGCAGCTTAACGTCGGGAGCGCGAGAGACCCAGTACTTC; CDR3 protein: CASSLTSGARETQYF
V gene: TRBV20-1; J gene: TRBJ2-3; D gene: .; CDR3 length: 13; clone size: few; CDR3 DNA: TGCAGTGCTCCCCCTCACTCCACAGATACGCAGTATTTT; CDR3 protein: CSAPPHSTDTQYF
V gene: TRBV12-3/TRBV12-4; J gene: TRBJ2-1; D gene: TRBD2; CDR3 length: 17; clone size: many; CDR3 DNA: TGTGCCAGCAGTCAATTACTAGCGGTTGGGAGGGCCGGTGAGCAGTTCTTC; CDR3 protein: CASSQLLAVGRAGEQFF
V gene: TRBV15; J gene: TRBJ1-1; D gene: .; CDR3 length: 15; clone size: .; CDR3 DNA: TGTGCCACCAGCAGAGATCCTCGCAGGGACACTGAAGCTTTCTTT; CDR3 protein: CATSRDPRRDTEAFF
V gene: TRBV6-1; J gene: TRBJ2-2; D gene: .; CDR3 length: 13; clone size: few; CDR3 DNA: TGTGCCAGCATAAAGGAAATGACCGGGGAGCTGTTTTTT; CDR3 protein: CASIKEMTGELFF